Presented here are 11 T cell receptor beta chains from one specimen sequenced in a study of beta chain features in type 1 diabetes. Sequencing targeted expressed TCRB transcripts, as all isolated RNA had been reverse transcribed. The repertoire was sequenced with immunoSEQ multiplex PCR; TCRdb's copy has only in-frame clones and lacks some. The sample yields about 620,000 clones, 15% seen once. Specimen: naive CD4+ T cells from blood. The source of these receptors is a man younger than 35 in good health.

This clone was observed a few times. The V call is TRBV7-9, the J call TRBJ2-7, with TRBD1 identical over 11 bases. Germline V gene sequence: CDR1 SEHNR, CDR2 FQNEAQ (reference sequence). CDR3 length equals 15 residues. The V and J ends lost 4 bases and 6 bases, in that order; junction bases with no gene match: 8. CDR3 in DNA: TGTGCCAGCAGCTCCACCGGGACAGGGGGACGCGAGCAGTACTTC. This gives the protein CASSSTGTGGREQYF. The variable domain in full, with the rest retrieved from reference TRBV7-9 and TRBJ2-7, is DTGVSQNPRHKITKRGQNVTFRCDPISEHNRLYWYRQTLGQGPEFLTYFQNEAQLEKSRLLSDRFSAERPKGSFSTLEIQRTEQGDSAMYLCASSSTGTGGREQYFGPGTRLTVT.

The chain is built from TRBV19 and TRBJ1-1; 7 nucleotides line up with TRBD1. This CDR3 spans 13 amino acids. With 7 bases clipped from V and 4 bases from J, the junction kept 6 bases outside the gene matches. CDR1 LNHDA and CDR2 SQIVND come from the germline V gene (reference sequence). CDR3 DNA sequence: TGTGCCAGTACCCCGAGACAGGGCACTGAAGCTTTCTTT. Its translation is CASTPRQGTEAFF.

In this sample, this clone turned up a few times. This chain joins TRBV30 and TRBJ1-1; 7 bases match TRBD1. Germline values: CDR1 GTSNPN, CDR2 SVGIG (reference sequence). The trim removed 2 bases at V and 3 bases at J, leaving 3 bases unmatched. The CDR3 has 13 amino acids. The CDR3 region has the DNA TGTGCCTGGAGTTTGACAGGGTACACTGAAGCTTTCTTT. This encodes CAWSLTGYTEAFF.

The rearrangement links TRBV2 to TRBJ1-5, with D hard to call. Germline V gives CDR1 SNHLY, CDR2 FYNNEI. The V end was cut by 1 base, the J end by 6 bases, with 13 bases between. The CDR3 has 15 residues. CDR3 DNA: TGTGCCAGCAGTGAAGAGCCTCCTAAGGTTCAGCCCCAGCATTTT. Amino acid sequence: CASSEEPPKVQPQHF.

This chain links TRBV7-9 with TRBJ1-1, with D hard to call. In germline, CDR1 is SEHNR, CDR2 FQNEAQ (reference sequence). The CDR3 has 13 residues. V shed 1 base and J shed 3 bases, with 6 bases lying between them. CDR3 coding DNA: TGTGCCAGCAGCTTAGGGCGGTACACTGAAGCTTTCTTT. Residues: CASSLGRYTEAFF.

This clone was found a few times. This chain connects TRBV28 to TRBJ1-5; D is unresolved. The CDR3 consists of 17 residues. V was shortened by 1 base and J by 2 bases, with 15 bases between the two germline ends. Germline V lookup: CDR1 MDHEN, CDR2 SYDVKM. CDR3 DNA sequence: TGTGCCAGCAGTTTATCCTACCGGGCGGAGGGCAATCAGCCCCAGCATTTT. Its protein is CASSLSYRAEGNQPQHF.

Only a few counts were recorded for this clone. The chain is built from TRBV5-1 and TRBJ2-5, with D maybe TRBD1 (5 bases). Between the trimmed V and J ends, which lost 4 bases and 9 bases, there was a span of 16 bases. This CDR3 comprises 13 residues. Per germline, CDR1 SGHRS and CDR2 YFSETQ. The CDR3: CASSQGSSRAQYF. In nucleotides, the CDR3 is TGCGCCAGCAGCCAGGGCTCTTCCAGGGCCCAGTACTTC.

The sample holds a few counts of this clone. This chain joins TRBV14 and TRBJ2-3; D gene unclear. The CDR3 runs 16 residues. Germline V CDR1 and CDR2: SGHDN, FVKESK. Trimming shortened V by 3 bases and J by 0 bases, and 13 bases separated the two germline ends. Here the CDR3 DNA reads TGTGCCAGCAGCCATCGGCGCGTCCCTAGCACAGATACGCAGTATTTT. It encodes CASSHRRVPSTDTQYF. Based on the CDR3 plus reference TRBV14 and TRBJ2-3, the full variable domain is EAGVTQFPSHSVIEKGQTVTLRCDPISGHDNLYWYRRVMGKEIKFLLHFVKESKQDESGMPNNRFLAERTGGTYSTLKVQPAELEDSGVYFCASSHRRVPSTDTQYFGPGTRLTVL.

In its sample, this clone was seen a few times. The V call is TRBV7-2, the J call TRBJ2-1, with 13 bases identical to TRBD2. Germline loops: CDR1 SGHTA, CDR2 FQGNSA. V was clipped by 8 bases and J by 4 bases; unmatched bases: 2. This CDR3 spans 14 amino acids. The chain's CDR3 is CASLGLAGYNEQFF. DNA of the CDR3: TGTGCCAGCTTGGGACTAGCGGGGTACAATGAGCAGTTCTTC.

About this clone itself: The sample contains more than one DNA sequence encoding this CDR3. This CDR3 is CASSVEGGSYNEQFF. In nucleotides, the CDR3 is TGTGCCAGCAGCGTAGAGGGGGGCTCCTACAATGAGCAGTTCTTC. V usage is TRBV9 and J usage is TRBJ2-1, with D possibly being TRBD1 or TRBD2 (6 bases each). V was clipped by 0 bases and J by 0 bases, with 7 bases between them. Germline CDR1 reads SGDLS; CDR2 reads YYNGEE. This CDR3 comprises 15 residues. The full variable domain, completed using reference TRBV9 and TRBJ2-1, is DSGVTQTPKHLITATGQRVTLRCSPRSGDLSVYWYQQSLDQGLQFLIQYYNGEERAKGNILERFSAQQFPDLHSELNLSSLELGDSALYFCASSVEGGSYNEQFFGPGTRLTVL.

This clone was found a few times. The chain combines TRBV5-1 with TRBJ2-6; D not certain. Per the germline V gene, CDR1 is SGHRS and CDR2 is YFSETQ. With 0 bases removed from V and 0 bases from J, the gap between germline ends came to 7 bases. This CDR3 region has 16 residues. This CDR3 is CASSLGATSGANVLTF. The DNA for the CDR3 is TGCGCCAGCAGCTTGGGGGCTACCTCTGGGGCCAACGTCCTGACTTTC. The full variable domain, with the rest looked up from reference TRBV5-1 and TRBJ2-6, is KAGVTQTPRYLIKTRGQQVTLSCSPISGHRSVSWYQQTPGQGLQFLFEYFSETQRNKGNFPGRFSGRQFSNSRSEMNVSTLELGDSALYLCASSLGATSGANVLTFGAGSRLTVL.